This T cell receptor (beta chain) was profiled in a study of T-cell reconstitution after alpha-beta-depleted transplantation in children. Study-level points and caveats: Some patients' high day-60 TCRbeta diversity was attributed to recipient cells surviving conditioning. T-cell counts and diversity at one year following transplant were attributed mainly to newly produced T cells. As was reported, about two months after transplant, alpha-beta T cells came from several hundred expanded graft clones.

The CDR3 runs to 16 residues. Germline CDR1 and CDR2: LNHDA and SQIVND (reference sequence). V shed 6 bases, J shed 2 bases, and the junction held 12 bases outside the gene matches. At least ten counts were recorded for this clonotype. As yet, its antigen is unknown. The authors prepared the TCRbeta library with unique molecular identifiers. TCRdb reanalysed the PCR reads using MiXCR and keeps one entry per CDR3 protein. This table has about 460,000 distinct CDR3 sequences, more than 9% appearing once. The TCR sequence derives from a child aged 2 to 15 with inherited bone marrow failure, due to receive a stem cell transplant. The specimen was PBMCs, collected before TCRalphabeta/CD19-depleted stem cell transplant. The chain employs TRBV19 and TRBJ2-5; TRBD1 matches at 7 bases. The CDR3 here is CASSPRRTGLQETQYF. Written as DNA, the CDR3 is TGTGCCAGTAGCCCACGAAGGACAGGTCTGCAAGAGACCCAGTACTTC.